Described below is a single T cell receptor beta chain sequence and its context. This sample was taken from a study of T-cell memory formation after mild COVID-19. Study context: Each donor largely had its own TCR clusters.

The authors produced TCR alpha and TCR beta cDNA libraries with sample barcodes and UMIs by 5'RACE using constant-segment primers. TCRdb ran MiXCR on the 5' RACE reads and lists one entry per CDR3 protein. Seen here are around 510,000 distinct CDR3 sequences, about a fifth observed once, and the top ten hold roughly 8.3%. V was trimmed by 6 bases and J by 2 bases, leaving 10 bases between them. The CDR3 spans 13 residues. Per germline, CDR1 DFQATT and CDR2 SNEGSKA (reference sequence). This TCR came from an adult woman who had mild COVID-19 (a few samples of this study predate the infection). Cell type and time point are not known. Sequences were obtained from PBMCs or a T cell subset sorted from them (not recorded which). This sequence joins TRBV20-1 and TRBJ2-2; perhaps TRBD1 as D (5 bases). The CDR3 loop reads CSATDSNTGELFF. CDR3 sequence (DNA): TGCAGTGCCACAGACAGCAACACCGGGGAGCTGTTTTTT.